This T cell receptor (beta chain) was recorded in a study of cytomegalovirus exposure and HLA in healthy donors. TCRdb's copy holds only in-frame clones and misses some; the assay was immunoSEQ multiplex PCR. This sample has 150,000 to 200,000 clones, with about 90% found just once. The V end lost 6 bases, the J end lost 6 bases, and 14 bases lay between the germline ends. Germline-derived CDR1 and CDR2 are SGHTA and FQGTGA. This CDR3 comprises 14 residues. This sequence originates from a woman aged 18-29 years in good health and CMV-seropositive. The rearrangement links TRBV7-3 to TRBJ2-2; D perhaps matches TRBD2 (5 bases). Sequenced: PBMCs. The CDR3 DNA is TGTGCCAGCAGACGACTCACGGGGTCCGGGGAGCTGTTTTTT. This sequence encodes CASRRLTGSGELFF.